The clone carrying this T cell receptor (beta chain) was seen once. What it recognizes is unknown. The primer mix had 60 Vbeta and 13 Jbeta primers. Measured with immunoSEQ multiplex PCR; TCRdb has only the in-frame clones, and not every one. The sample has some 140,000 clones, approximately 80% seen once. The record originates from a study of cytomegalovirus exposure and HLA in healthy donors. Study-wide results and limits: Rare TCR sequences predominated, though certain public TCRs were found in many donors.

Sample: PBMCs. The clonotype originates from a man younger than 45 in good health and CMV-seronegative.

CDR3 in DNA: TGTGCCAGCAGTTCAACCGGGACAGGGTCCTACGAGCAGTACTTC. Translating it yields CASSSTGTGSYEQYF. V usage is TRBV28 and J usage is TRBJ2-7; the match to TRBD1 covers 9 bases. Germline CDR1 is MDHEN and CDR2 is SYDVKM. V dropped 4 bases and J dropped 1; count of bases not matched to a gene: 5. This CDR3 spans 15 amino acids.